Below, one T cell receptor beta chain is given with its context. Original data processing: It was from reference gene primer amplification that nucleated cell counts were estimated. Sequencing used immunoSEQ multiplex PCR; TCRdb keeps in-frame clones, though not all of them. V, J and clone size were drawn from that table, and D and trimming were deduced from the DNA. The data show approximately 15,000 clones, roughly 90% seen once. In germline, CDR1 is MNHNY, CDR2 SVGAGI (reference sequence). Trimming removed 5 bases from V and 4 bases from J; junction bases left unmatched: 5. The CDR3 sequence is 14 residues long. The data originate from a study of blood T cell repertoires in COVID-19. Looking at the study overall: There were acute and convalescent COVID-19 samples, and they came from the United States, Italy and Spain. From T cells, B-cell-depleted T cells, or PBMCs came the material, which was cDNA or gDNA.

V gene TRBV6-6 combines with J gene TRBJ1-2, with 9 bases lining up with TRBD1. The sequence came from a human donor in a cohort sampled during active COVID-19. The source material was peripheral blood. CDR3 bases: TGTGCCAGCAGTACGGGACAGGGTCCCTATGGCTACACCTTC. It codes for CASSTGQGPYGYTF.